The next 28 T cell receptor beta chains were all read from a single sample in a study of CD8 T cells in Susac syndrome (dated by TCRdb to the late 2010s). Library generation was performed with the immunoSEQ multiplex PCR assay. RNA was extracted with the RNeasy kit and roughly 0.5 to 1 ug was reverse transcribed using random hexamers. TCRdb passed the public sequencing reads through fastp at Q25 and MiXCR, retaining productive beta sequences. Each record represents a unique CDR3 protein, reported with the most common genes and DNA among its rows. The sample profile shows about 280,000 distinct CDR3 sequences; 80% to 90% of them were found once. Of the sample, over 0.09% falls within the top ten clones. Sequenced input: CD8+ T cells from PBMCs. The receptor set was obtained from a human donor with multiple sclerosis.

As to this clonotype: Germline is not matched at one junction end, which may reflect a read error. The J gene is TRBJ2-3, the V gene TRBV7-9, with D hard to call. The CDR3 sequence is 17 residues long. CDR1 is SEHNR, CDR2 FQNEAQ, per germline (reference sequence). CDR3 protein: CASSLVAVFSITDMQYF. The CDR3 DNA follows: TGTGCCAGCAGCTTAGTAGCAGTTTTCTCCATCACAGATATGCAGTATTTT.

This clonotype was observed a single time. The chain joins TRBV28 to TRBJ2-7, with 9 bases matching TRBD2. Germline V CDR1 and CDR2: MDHEN, SYDVKM. The CDR3 covers 15 residues. J was trimmed by 6 bases and V by 4 bases; bases with no gene match: 10. The chain's CDR3 is CASSSLAGVTLEQYF. DNA of the CDR3: TGTGCCAGCAGTTCTTTAGCGGGAGTCACGCTCGAGCAGTACTTC.

J is TRBJ1-4 and V is TRBV29-1; maybe TRBD1 (6 bases). Germline CDR1 SQVTM, CDR2 ANQGSEA. This CDR3 has 14 residues. Trimming took 6 bases from V and 8 from J, leaving 19 bases between them. CDR3 coding DNA: TGCAGCGTCCTAGCGGGGGGCGCGGGGGAAAAACTGTTTTTT. This encodes CSVLAGGAGEKLFF.

The chain uses TRBV4-2 and TRBJ1-5; D not resolved. The CDR3 consists of 16 residues. Germline loops: CDR1 LGHNA, CDR2 YNFKEQ. Deletions cut 1 base from V and 6 bases from J, with 16 bases between. The CDR3 protein is CASSQALKIKGQPQHF. The DNA for the CDR3 is TGTGCCAGCAGCCAAGCCCTGAAAATTAAAGGTCAGCCCCAGCATTTT.

The chain is built from TRBV27 and TRBJ1-1, with 8 bases lining up with TRBD1. This CDR3 is 14 amino acids long. Germline-derived CDR1 and CDR2 are MNHEY and SMNVEV (reference sequence). V was clipped by 9 bases and J by 4 bases; unmatched bases: 10. CDR3 sequence: CASFSTGDPTEAFF. CDR3 nucleotides: TGTGCCAGTTTCTCGACAGGGGACCCCACTGAAGCTTTCTTT.

The chain recombines TRBV13 with TRBJ2-5; D is unresolved. The V gene lost 5 bases and the J gene lost 5 bases, with 12 bases spanning the gap. The CDR3 has 13 amino acids. Germline values: CDR1 PRHDT, CDR2 FYEKMQ (reference sequence). CDR3 in DNA: TGTGCCAGCAGCCCCGGGTCAAGGGAGACCCAGTACTTC. This codes for CASSPGSRETQYF.

CDR3 amino acids: CASSLEWTGGFRTEAFF. DNA for the CDR3: TGTGCCAGCAGTTTAGAGTGGACAGGGGGCTTTCGCACTGAAGCTTTCTTT. This sequence joins TRBV27 and TRBJ1-1; 11 bases line up with TRBD1. V was pared by 2 bases and J by 4 bases, with 9 bases of the junction left unmatched. The CDR3 loop spans 17 amino acids. Per germline, CDR1 MNHEY and CDR2 SMNVEV (reference sequence).

This clonotype appeared a single time. The chain has TRBV29-1 and TRBJ2-2; D is ambiguous. Germline V gene sequence: CDR1 SQVTM, CDR2 ANQGSEA. There are 14 residues in the CDR3. The V end lost 4 bases, the J end lost 4 bases, and 13 bases lay between the germline ends. The CDR3 DNA reads as TGCAGCGTTGGCGAAATGGGATTCACCGGGGAGCTGTTTTTT. This codes for CSVGEMGFTGELFF.

This clonotype has only one observation. This chain links TRBV5-6 with TRBJ2-1; D is undetermined. V was trimmed by 0 bases and J by 8 bases, leaving 6 bases between them. Germline loops: CDR1 SGHDT, CDR2 YYEEEE. CDR3 length: 12 amino acids. The CDR3 DNA reads TGTGCCAGCAGCTTGGTCTTCGATGAGCAGTTCTTC. Residues: CASSLVFDEQFF. The variable domain in full, completed from reference TRBV5-6 and TRBJ2-1, reads DAGVTQSPTHLIKTRGQQVTLRCSPKSGHDTVSWYQQALGQGPQFIFQYYEEEERQRGNFPDRFSGHQFPNYSSELNVNALLLGDSALYLCASSLVFDEQFFGPGTRLTVL.

The chain links TRBV20-1 to TRBJ2-1; unclear D gene. The V gene's germline CDR1 is DFQATT and CDR2 SNEGSKA (reference sequence). V lost 8 bases to trimming and J lost 1 base, with 3 bases between them. This CDR3 has 10 residues. Written as DNA, the CDR3 is TGCAGTCCTTCCTACAATGAGCAGTTCTTC. This translates into CSPSYNEQFF.

This chain joins TRBV20-1 and TRBJ2-1, with D possibly being TRBD1 (6 bases). The germline gives CDR1 DFQATT, CDR2 SNEGSKA (reference sequence). Trimming shortened V by 5 bases and J by 8 bases, and 19 bases separated the two germline ends. This CDR3 is 14 amino acids long. DNA for the CDR3: TGCAGTGCTCCCGAGGGGGAGTTCATGGATGAGCAGTTCTTC. Translation: CSAPEGEFMDEQFF.

This clonotype turned up a few times. V is TRBV6-1 and J is TRBJ2-7, with a possible D match to TRBD1 (6 bases). Germline CDR1 and CDR2: MNHNS and SASEGT. With 5 bases removed from V and 7 bases from J, the gap between germline ends came to 18 bases. The CDR3 consists of 14 residues. CDR3 sequence reads: CASSFGGQGLEQYF. CDR3 bases: TGTGCCAGCAGTTTTGGGGGCCAAGGTTTGGAGCAGTACTTC.

The chain has TRBV11-2 and TRBJ2-7, with 8 bases aligning to TRBD2. Germline CDR1 is SGHAT and CDR2 is FQNNGV. The CDR3 is 16 amino acids. Unmatched junction bases numbered 10, after V lost 4 bases and J lost 2 bases. The chain's CDR3 is CASSWWGREGTYEQYF. The CDR3 DNA sequence: TGTGCCAGCAGCTGGTGGGGCCGGGAGGGCACCTACGAGCAGTACTTC.

The V and J genes are TRBV7-9 and TRBJ2-7; 8 bases match TRBD1. V was clipped by 5 bases and J by 2 bases; unmatched bases: 5. There are 14 residues in the CDR3. Germline CDR1 reads SEHNR; CDR2 reads FQNEAQ (reference sequence). CDR3 protein: CASSGRDRPYEQYF. CDR3 bases: TGTGCCAGCAGCGGCCGGGACAGGCCCTACGAGCAGTACTTC.

This chain links TRBV2 with TRBJ2-2, with D hard to call. The ends were cut back, 7 bases at V and 4 bases at J, with 13 bases in the middle. This CDR3 comprises 14 residues. Germline V gene lookup returns CDR1 SNHLY and CDR2 FYNNEI. In nucleotides, the CDR3 is TGTGCCAGCAAAGAGGCGCTTTCCACCGGGGAGCTGTTTTTT. It yields the protein CASKEALSTGELFF.

The chain couples TRBV28 to TRBJ2-1; D unclear. Trimming removed 3 bases from V and 5 bases from J, with 11 bases in between. Germline CDR1 and CDR2: MDHEN and SYDVKM. The length of the CDR3 is 14 residues. CDR3 sequence reads: CASSFHDGDNEQFF. In nucleotides, the CDR3 is TGTGCCAGCAGTTTTCATGACGGAGACAATGAGCAGTTCTTC.

The chain has TRBV12-3 or TRBV12-4 and TRBJ1-2; D is ambiguous. The V gene lost 4 bases and the J gene lost 4 bases, with 4 bases spanning the gap. The CDR3 covers 11 residues. The CDR3 spells CASSSSYGYTF. CDR3 DNA sequence: TGTGCCAGCAGTTCGAGCTATGGCTACACCTTC.

The chain links TRBV5-1 to TRBJ2-7; no definite D call. Trimming took off 4 bases at V and 6 bases at J, with 17 bases between the two ends. Germline CDR1 and CDR2: SGHRS and YFSETQ. The CDR3 loop spans 14 amino acids. This chain's CDR3 is CASSTDGVQVEQYF. In DNA form, the CDR3 reads TGCGCCAGCAGCACTGACGGCGTCCAGGTCGAGCAGTACTTC.

Here the CDR3 reads CASGNGVYTEAFF. Here the CDR3 DNA reads TGTGCCAGCGGAAACGGGGTGTACACTGAAGCTTTCTTT. The rearrangement joins TRBV27 to TRBJ1-1, with D hard to call. Trimming shortened V by 8 bases and J by 3 bases, and 13 bases separated the two germline ends. The CDR3 is 13 amino acids. Germline CDR1 MNHEY, CDR2 SMNVEV (reference sequence).

This chain links TRBV2 with TRBJ1-1; D not resolved. The germline V gene encodes CDR1 SNHLY and CDR2 FYNNEI. Trimming stripped 2 bases from V and 11 bases from J, with 9 bases between. The CDR3 is 11 residues long. CDR3 region: CASSELEGAFF. DNA of the CDR3: TGTGCCAGCAGTGAACTTGAAGGGGCTTTCTTT.

This rearrangement joins TRBV5-6 to TRBJ2-3; 10 bases map to TRBD2. J lost 6 bases, V lost 0 bases, and 7 bases had no gene match. Germline-derived CDR1 and CDR2 are SGHDT and YYEEEE. The CDR3 is made up of 16 amino acids. CDR3 protein: CASSLVAGGSVDTQYF. The CDR3 nucleotides read TGTGCCAGCAGCTTGGTAGCGGGAGGCTCCGTGGATACGCAGTATTTT.

The chain joins TRBV29-1 to TRBJ1-2, with D tentatively TRBD1 (5 bases). CDR3 length equals 12 residues. V was shortened by 1 base and J by 9 bases, with 12 bases between the two germline ends. Germline V CDR1 and CDR2: SQVTM, ANQGSEA. The DNA for the CDR3 is TGCAGCGTTGAAGCCCGACGGGGGAGCTACACCTTC. It is translated as CSVEARRGSYTF.

The table lists this clonotype with a count of one. This chain joins TRBV12-3 or TRBV12-4 and TRBJ2-1; D call uncertain. V shed 5 bases and J shed 6 bases, with 20 bases lying between them. This CDR3 spans 16 amino acids. CDR3 sequence reads: CASSHSGSLRSNEQFF. The CDR3 region has the DNA TGTGCCAGCAGTCACTCAGGATCCTTGAGGAGCAATGAGCAGTTCTTC.

The rearrangement joins TRBV20-1 to TRBJ2-7; no firm D call. The CDR3 has 12 amino acids. Trimming cost V 0 bases and J 5 bases, with 8 bases left between them. Germline assignment: CDR1 DFQATT and CDR2 SNEGSKA (reference sequence). Written as DNA, the CDR3 is TGCAGTGCTAGAGATCTGGGCCACGAGCAGTACTTC. Protein sequence: CSARDLGHEQYF.

The gene calls are TRBV19 and TRBJ2-1, with D unresolved. With 3 bases removed from V and 7 bases from J, the gap between germline ends came to 13 bases. The CDR3 consists of 14 residues. CDR1 LNHDA and CDR2 SQIVND come from the germline V gene (reference sequence). Here the CDR3 DNA reads TGTGCCAGTAGTATTAGAGAGGTTCGGAATGAGCAGTTCTTC. Encoded protein: CASSIREVRNEQFF.

The gene calls are TRBV27 and TRBJ2-3; 12 positions agree with TRBD2. The germline V gene has CDR1 MNHEY and CDR2 SMNVEV (reference sequence). The length of the CDR3 is 16 residues. The V and J ends lost 5 bases and 4 bases, in that order; junction bases with no gene match: 7. CDR3 loop: CASSHVLAGGADTQYF. CDR3 coding DNA: TGTGCCAGCAGTCACGTACTAGCGGGAGGAGCAGATACGCAGTATTTT.

This sequence joins TRBV10-3 and TRBJ2-7; 9 bases are a match to TRBD1. V shed 6 bases, J shed 0 bases, and the junction held 6 bases outside the gene matches. The CDR3 consists of 15 residues. Germline V CDR1 and CDR2: ENHRY, SYGVKD. CDR3: CAIRPDRGSSYEQYF. CDR3 DNA sequence: TGTGCCATCAGGCCAGACAGGGGGAGCTCCTACGAGCAGTACTTC.

The chain employs TRBV4-1 and TRBJ2-7; TRBD1 might be the D (6 bases). Germline CDR1 reads MGHRA; CDR2 reads YSYEKL. V gave up 1 base and J gave up 6 bases, with 13 bases separating them. The CDR3 has 14 residues. CDR3 region: CASSQGYRVSEQYF. Here the CDR3 DNA reads TGCGCCAGCAGCCAAGGGTACAGGGTATCCGAGCAGTACTTC.